The 15 T cell receptor beta chains presented below share a single source sample, sequenced in a study of blood T cell repertoires in COVID-19. This table comes from immunoSEQ multiplex PCR, and its TCRdb copy is limited to in-frame clones, with some not included. The sample carries 400,000 to 550,000 clones, 75% to 90% recorded once. The sample comprised peripheral blood. The receptor source for this set is a woman between 25 and 40 years old with acute or convalescent COVID-19.

The table lists this clone with a count of one. The chain has TRBV5-6 and TRBJ1-1; no clear D. The CDR3 extends over 13 amino acids. CDR1 SGHDT and CDR2 YYEEEE come from the germline V gene. Trimming took 0 bases from V and 8 from J, leaving 11 bases between them. The CDR3 protein is CASSLGARDEAFF. CDR3 nucleotide sequence: TGTGCCAGCAGCTTGGGGGCGCGAGACGAAGCTTTCTTT. The full variable domain, rest sourced from reference TRBV5-6 and TRBJ1-1, is DAGVTQSPTHLIKTRGQQVTLRCSPKSGHDTVSWYQQALGQGPQFIFQYYEEEERQRGNFPDRFSGHQFPNYSSELNVNALLLGDSALYLCASSLGARDEAFFGQGTRLTVV.

V gene TRBV3-1 (or the pseudogene TRBV3-2) combines with J gene TRBJ2-5; the D is unclear. Germline assignment: CDR1 LGHDT and CDR2 YNNKEL (reference sequence). Trimming left V 1 base short and J 1 base short, with 7 bases between. The CDR3 is 14 amino acids. CDR3 in DNA: TGTGCCAGCAGCCAAGTCAACAGCCAAGAGACCCAGTACTTC. It specifies CASSQVNSQETQYF.

The chain combines TRBV30 with TRBJ2-1; 12 nucleotides line up with TRBD2. Germline loops: CDR1 GTSNPN, CDR2 SVGIG (reference sequence). The CDR3 loop spans 18 amino acids. J lost 3 bases, V lost 3 bases, and 12 bases had no gene match. The CDR3 protein is CAWSAIRTSGDYYNEQFF. As DNA, the CDR3 is TGTGCCTGGAGCGCCATTCGGACTAGCGGGGATTACTACAATGAGCAGTTCTTC.

The chain is built from TRBV3-1 (or the pseudogene TRBV3-2) and TRBJ2-7; the match to TRBD2 covers 14 bases. Germline values: CDR1 LGHDT, CDR2 YNNKEL (reference sequence). The junction had 4 bases not matched to a gene; V was cut back by 1 base and J by 2 bases. The length of the CDR3 is 17 residues. For the CDR3, the DNA is TGTGCCAGCAGCCAAGCTCCGGGACTAGCGGGGGCCTACGAGCAGTACTTC. Translating it yields CASSQAPGLAGAYEQYF.

The chain recombines TRBV5-1 with TRBJ2-5; D is ambiguous. The germline gives CDR1 SGHRS, CDR2 YFSETQ. There are 14 residues in the CDR3. V lost 1 base, J lost 5 bases, and 12 bases lay in between. CDR3 sequence reads: CASSLLGIRETQYF. The CDR3 DNA follows: TGCGCCAGCAGCTTGCTAGGAATACGGGAGACCCAGTACTTC. Full variable domain (outside the CDR3, taken from reference TRBV5-1 and TRBJ2-5): KAGVTQTPRYLIKTRGQQVTLSCSPISGHRSVSWYQQTPGQGLQFLFEYFSETQRNKGNFPGRFSGRQFSNSRSEMNVSTLELGDSALYLCASSLLGIRETQYFGPGTRLLVL.

This chain links TRBV5-6 with TRBJ1-5; D is undetermined. Trimming pared 2 bases from V and 3 bases from J, leaving 6 bases between. Per germline, CDR1 SGHDT and CDR2 YYEEEE. This CDR3 region has 13 residues. The CDR3 coding sequence is TGTGCCAGCAGCTTCGGGAACAATCAGCCCCAGCATTTT. It is translated as CASSFGNNQPQHF.

The genes are TRBV7-9 and TRBJ2-2, with unresolved D. Germline lookup yields CDR1 SEHNR and CDR2 FQNEAQ (reference sequence). The CDR3 is made up of 15 amino acids. Trimming took off 3 bases at V and 5 bases at J, with 13 bases between the two ends. CDR3 coding DNA: TGTGCCAGCAGCTTTCGCGCGGTCCCGACCGGGGAGCTGTTTTTT. It encodes CASSFRAVPTGELFF.

V is TRBV11-3 and J is TRBJ2-3; TRBD1 is a possible D gene (6 bases). CDR1 is SGHNT, CDR2 YENEEA, per germline. V dropped 4 bases and J dropped 0 bases, with 11 bases sitting between them. The CDR3 covers 15 residues. The CDR3 sequence is CASSSTGHSTDTQYF. The CDR3 DNA follows: TGTGCCAGCAGCTCGACAGGCCATAGCACAGATACGCAGTATTTT.

The chain recombines TRBV12-5 with TRBJ1-1; the D gene is possibly TRBD1 (5 bases). The V and J ends lost 1 base and 0 bases respectively, with 21 bases between them. Germline V gene sequence: CDR1 LGHNT, CDR2 FRNRAP. The CDR3 totals 19 residues. For the CDR3, the DNA is TGTGCTAGTGGTTTGGGGACAACTACAGGAAAGCTTATGAACACTGAAGCTTTCTTT. Amino acids: CASGLGTTTGKLMNTEAFF.

The rearrangement links TRBV11-3 to TRBJ2-3; no reliable D call. The CDR3 length is 13 residues. V gave up 4 bases and J gave up 6 bases, with 11 bases separating them. CDR1 and CDR2 from the germline V gene are SGHNT and YENEEA. The CDR3 spells CASSYGPGDTQYF. CDR3 DNA sequence: TGTGCCAGCAGCTACGGTCCCGGGGATACGCAGTATTTT.

The chain recombines TRBV7-3 with TRBJ2-7, with D possibly TRBD1 on 6 matching bases. There are 18 residues in the CDR3. V dropped 4 bases and J dropped 3 bases, with 25 bases sitting between them. The germline gives CDR1 SGHTA, CDR2 FQGTGA. The CDR3 DNA sequence: TGTGCCAGCAGCTCAGACACCGGACAGCTCTATCCTTACTACGAGCAGTACTTC. Translated, it gives CASSSDTGQLYPYYEQYF.

This clone was seen only once. J is TRBJ2-5 and V is TRBV5-8; 8 positions match TRBD1. The V and J ends lost 3 bases and 5 bases, in that order; junction bases with no gene match: 6. This CDR3 contains 14 residues. Germline CDR1 SGHTS, CDR2 YDEGEE. CDR3 sequence (DNA): TGTGCCAGCAGCTCCGCAGGGGGCCGGGAGACCCAGTACTTC. This encodes CASSSAGGRETQYF.

V gene TRBV7-9 combines with J gene TRBJ2-5; 7 positions agree with TRBD1. After removal of 7 bases from V and 1 base from J, the junction contained 6 bases not matched to a gene. The CDR3 length is 14 residues. Germline V gives CDR1 SEHNR, CDR2 FQNEAQ (reference sequence). In DNA form, the CDR3 reads TGTGCCAGCATCCCCAGACAGGGCCAAGAGACCCAGTACTTC. Its protein is CASIPRQGQETQYF. The full variable domain, completed using reference TRBV7-9 and TRBJ2-5, is DTGVSQNPRHKITKRGQNVTFRCDPISEHNRLYWYRQTLGQGPEFLTYFQNEAQLEKSRLLSDRFSAERPKGSFSTLEIQRTEQGDSAMYLCASIPRQGQETQYFGPGTRLLVL.

The chain couples TRBV5-1 to TRBJ2-3, with TRBD2 matching over 9 bases. The CDR3 is 15 amino acids. Per the germline V gene, CDR1 is SGHRS and CDR2 is YFSETQ. The V segment lost 0 bases and the J segment 4 bases; nucleotides outside the gene matches: 3. DNA of the CDR3: TGCGCCAGCAGCTTGGGGCGGGGGGGATCAGATACGCAGTATTTT. Amino acids: CASSLGRGGSDTQYF.

This chain joins TRBV29-1 and TRBJ2-3, with TRBD2 matching 9 bases. CDR1 is SQVTM and CDR2 is ANQGSEA in the germline V gene. Trimming took 3 bases from V and 5 from J; bases not matched to a gene: 3. The CDR3 length is 13 residues. In nucleotides, the CDR3 is TGCAGCGTTGATTTAGCGGGGGTAGATACGCAGTATTTT. It is translated as CSVDLAGVDTQYF.